Here is one T cell receptor (beta chain) with its context. Its antigen is undetermined. The V and J ends lost 1 base and 4 bases respectively, with 10 bases between them. There are 14 residues in the CDR3. The V gene's germline CDR1 is LGHNA and CDR2 YNFKEQ. This entry comes from a study of OX40 agonist ivuxolimab in advanced cancers. Whole-study findings and limits: More expanded clones were seen, on average, in CD8+ T cells than in CD4+.

Libraries were prepared by immunoSEQ multiplex PCR; TCRdb keeps only in-frame clonotypes and omits some of them. The sample includes 150,000 to 180,000 clones, 94% seen only once; the top ten take about 0.31%. The sequences come from CD4+ or CD8+ T cells sorted from blood, collected in a trial of the OX40 agonist ivuxolimab. The source of this sequence is an adult with an advanced solid tumor such as melanoma, head and neck, liver or kidney cancer. The chain recombines TRBV4-2 with TRBJ1-2; tentatively, D is TRBD1 (5 bases). CDR3 region: CASSQGEGIYGYTF. The CDR3 DNA reads as TGTGCCAGCAGCCAAGGTGAGGGGATCTATGGCTACACCTTC.